These 14 T cell receptor beta chains came from one sample sequenced in a study of T cell changes during pregnancy in multiple sclerosis. The method was immunoSEQ multiplex PCR; TCRdb's version includes in-frame clones alone and lacks a portion of them. The sample has about 45,000 clones, approximately 90% seen once; the top ten hold about 1.8%. Source: peripheral blood, taken in the first trimester of pregnancy. Every receptor here comes from a female donor with multiple sclerosis, enrolled in a pregnancy study.

This clone appeared once. The J gene is TRBJ2-3, the V gene TRBV7-2, with no clear D. Germline values: CDR1 SGHTA, CDR2 FQGNSA. The CDR3 spans 15 residues. Trimming removed 4 bases at V and 1 base at J, with 12 bases between. In DNA, the CDR3 is TGTGCCAGCAGCTCACGCACGGGTGGCACAGATACGCAGTATTTT. Its protein product is CASSSRTGGTDTQYF.

The chain has TRBV6-5 and TRBJ2-2; D might be TRBD2 (7 bases). CDR3 length: 15 residues. The V gene lost 7 bases and the J gene lost 4 bases, with 16 bases spanning the gap. CDR1 is MNHEY, CDR2 SVGAGI, per germline. The CDR3, as DNA: TGTGCCAGCACCCCCGGGGGGCGACTCACCGGGGAGCTGTTTTTT. This sequence encodes CASTPGGRLTGELFF.

This clone was picked up one time. This rearrangement joins TRBV5-1 to TRBJ2-3, with TRBD2 identical over 14 bases. V lost 4 bases, J lost 2 bases, and 3 bases stayed unmatched. The CDR3 is 16 residues long. The germline gives CDR1 SGHRS, CDR2 YFSETQ. In DNA, the CDR3 is TGCGCCAGCAGCACGGGACTAGCGGGGGACACAGATACGCAGTATTTT. It encodes CASSTGLAGDTDTQYF. The full variable domain, completed using reference TRBV5-1 and TRBJ2-3, is KAGVTQTPRYLIKTRGQQVTLSCSPISGHRSVSWYQQTPGQGLQFLFEYFSETQRNKGNFPGRFSGRQFSNSRSEMNVSTLELGDSALYLCASSTGLAGDTDTQYFGPGTRLTVL.

This clone is a singleton in its sample. The rearrangement uses TRBV28 and TRBJ2-7; D remains ambiguous. This CDR3 contains 12 residues. The V and J ends lost 4 bases and 1 base respectively, with 5 bases between them. Germline CDR1 is MDHEN and CDR2 is SYDVKM. The CDR3 DNA sequence: TGTGCCAGCAGTTCTCGGTCCTACGAGCAGTACTTC. Amino acid sequence: CASSSRSYEQYF.

The V call is TRBV7-9, the J call TRBJ1-1; D perhaps matches TRBD1 (5 bases). The CDR3 totals 13 residues. Trimming took 3 bases from V and 1 from J, leaving 6 bases between them. Germline values: CDR1 SEHNR, CDR2 FQNEAQ (reference sequence). CDR3 sequence reads: CASSLGQNTEAFF. The CDR3 region has the DNA TGTGCCAGCAGCTTGGGGCAGAACACTGAAGCTTTCTTT. Full variable domain (rest looked up from reference TRBV7-9 and TRBJ1-1): DTGVSQNPRHKITKRGQNVTFRCDPISEHNRLYWYRQTLGQGPEFLTYFQNEAQLEKSRLLSDRFSAERPKGSFSTLEIQRTEQGDSAMYLCASSLGQNTEAFFGQGTRLTVV.

The rearrangement uses TRBV7-9 and TRBJ1-1; weak D call: TRBD1 (5 bases). Trimming shortened V by 6 bases and J by 8 bases, and 16 bases separated the two germline ends. CDR1 and CDR2 from the germline V gene are SEHNR and FQNEAQ (reference sequence). The CDR3 loop spans 13 amino acids. The CDR3 nucleotides read TGTGCCAGCAGTCCGCGGGGCCGACAAGAAGCTTTCTTT. Translation: CASSPRGRQEAFF.

The V gene is TRBV10-3, the J gene TRBJ1-1; a weak D match, TRBD1 (5 bases). Trimming shortened V by 3 bases and J by 7 bases, and 6 bases separated the two germline ends. From germline, CDR1 is ENHRY and CDR2 SYGVKD. The CDR3 loop spans 11 amino acids. The CDR3 sequence: CAISDQGEAFF. As DNA, the CDR3 is TGTGCCATCAGTGATCAGGGTGAAGCTTTCTTT.

V is TRBV4-2 and J is TRBJ2-7, with TRBD2 matching 12 bases. The CDR3 consists of 16 residues. Germline assignment: CDR1 LGHNA and CDR2 YNFKEQ. The ends lost 1 base at V and 0 bases at J; junction bases unmatched: 1. The CDR3 loop is CASSQASGGDSYEQYF. The CDR3 DNA is TGTGCCAGCAGCCAAGCTAGCGGGGGGGACTCCTACGAGCAGTACTTC.

The chain uses TRBV12-5 and TRBJ2-3; 9 nucleotides align to TRBD2. J was trimmed by 3 bases and V by 8 bases; bases with no gene match: 6. CDR1 and CDR2 from the germline V gene are LGHNT and FRNRAP. CDR3 length: 14 residues. The CDR3 DNA reads as TGTGCTAGTCGGGGTAGCGGGGGAACAGATACGCAGTATTTT. Residues: CASRGSGGTDTQYF.

The V call is TRBV6-6, the J call TRBJ1-5; no clear D. CDR3 length: 13 amino acids. Germline CDR1 and CDR2: MNHNY and SVGAGI (reference sequence). V lost 0 bases and J 6 bases, leaving 6 bases between the germline ends. This chain's CDR3 is CASSYSRVQPQHF. The CDR3 DNA is TGTGCCAGCAGTTACTCGAGGGTTCAGCCCCAGCATTTT.

The V call is TRBV5-4, the J call TRBJ2-4; no clear D gene. V lost 4 bases and J 0 bases, leaving 14 bases between the germline ends. This CDR3 spans 16 amino acids. Germline lookup yields CDR1 SGHNT and CDR2 YYREEE (reference sequence). CDR3 amino acids: CASSPQSNLAKNIQYF. In nucleotides, the CDR3 is TGTGCCAGCAGCCCACAGAGCAACCTAGCCAAAAACATTCAGTACTTC.

The chain recombines TRBV28 with TRBJ2-7; 9 bases line up with TRBD1. Looked up from germline, CDR1 is MDHEN and CDR2 is SYDVKM. V shed 4 bases and J 3 bases; nucleotides not matched to a gene: 7. The CDR3 totals 15 residues. As DNA, the CDR3 is TGTGCCAGCAGTTCCTTCCCGACAGGGGGCTACGAGCAGTACTTC. The encoded protein is CASSSFPTGGYEQYF.

The chain has TRBV11-2 and TRBJ2-2; possibly TRBD1 for D (6 bases). V lost 11 bases to trimming and J lost 0 bases, with 10 bases between them. Germline loops: CDR1 SGHAT, CDR2 FQNNGV. The length of the CDR3 is 13 residues. CDR3 region: CADGQSNTGELFF. CDR3 coding DNA: TGTGCCGACGGACAGTCGAACACCGGGGAGCTGTTTTTT.

The J gene is TRBJ1-3, the V gene TRBV7-2; no reliable D call. Deletions cut 2 bases from V and 0 bases from J, with 8 bases between. CDR1 and CDR2 from the germline V gene are SGHTA and FQGNSA. The CDR3 has 15 amino acids. This chain's CDR3 is CASSLRSRSGNTIYF. The CDR3 nucleotides read TGTGCCAGCAGCTTAAGATCGCGCTCTGGAAACACCATATATTTT. Filled out from reference TRBV7-2 and TRBJ1-3, the complete variable domain reads GAGVSQSPSNKVTEKGKDVELRCDPISGHTALYWYRQSLGQGLEFLIYFQGNSAPDKSGLPSDRFSAERTGGSVSTLTIQRTQQEDSAVYLCASSLRSRSGNTIYFGEGSWLTVV.